A selection of T cell receptor beta chains follows, all from one sample in a study of beta chain features in type 1 diabetes. Clones were read by immunoSEQ multiplex PCR, and TCRdb kept only the in-frame ones, dropping some. The sample lists 360,000 or so clones, about 19% seen once, with 0.035% to 0.055% in the top ten. The sequencing input was naive CD4+ T cells from blood. These receptors were taken from a woman between 18 and 29 years old in good health. CDR3s include the opening cysteine and the closing phenylalanine or tryptophan. The order of the fields is V gene, D gene, J gene, clone size, CDR3 DNA, CDR3 protein. D genes are given only for firm matches. Expanded clones are given a class, and other clones once, few, many or no size at all.

TRBV14,TRBD1,TRBJ2-3,-,TGTGCCAGCAGCCAGACCCGGACAGGGTTTGCAGATACGCAGTATTTT,CASSQTRTGFADTQYF
TRBV30,TRBD1,TRBJ2-7,-,TGTGCCTGGAGTTTTGGACAGGTACACTACGAGCAGTACTTC,CAWSFGQVHYEQYF
TRBV5-1,TRBD1,TRBJ2-1,-,TGCGCCAGCAGCGTCACTACAGGGGAAACCTACAATGAGCAGTTCTTC,CASSVTTGETYNEQFF
TRBV7-8,-,TRBJ2-7,-,TGTGCCAGCAGCTATGAGGGCCTCTCCTACGAGCAGTACTTC,CASSYEGLSYEQYF
TRBV19,TRBD1,TRBJ1-2,few,TGTGCCAGTAGCTCGCTCGAGACAGGGGAGGGCTATGGCTACACCTTC,CASSSLETGEGYGYTF
TRBV18,TRBD1,TRBJ2-7,-,TGTGCCAGCTCACCAATCCGACAGGGCTACGAGCAGTACTTC,CASSPIRQGYEQYF
TRBV2,TRBD1,TRBJ2-5,-,TGTGCCAGCAGTATAAGGACAGGGGGCGGAGAGACCCAGTACTTC,CASSIRTGGGETQYF
TRBV6-5,TRBD1,TRBJ1-2,few,TGTGCCAGCAGTTCCACCTCGACAGGGGTTGGCTACACCTTC,CASSSTSTGVGYTF
TRBV2,TRBD1,TRBJ2-5,few,TGTGCCAGCAGTGCAGGGGGAGAGGAGACCCAGTACTTC,CASSAGGEETQYF
TRBV30,-,TRBJ1-1,-,TGTGCCTGGAGTGTTCAGGGCTTCACTGAAGCTTTCTTT,CAWSVQGFTEAFF
TRBV4-1,TRBD1,TRBJ1-6,-,TGCGCCAGCAGCCAAGCCCACCAGGGGGTCAATAATTCACCCCTCCACTTT,CASSQAHQGVNNSPLHF
TRBV27,-,TRBJ2-5,few,TGTGCCAGCAGTAGAGGAGCCCGGGAGACCCAGTACTTC,CASSRGARETQYF
TRBV4-1,TRBD1,TRBJ1-2,few,TGCGCCAGCAGCCCTTCCGGGACAGGGGAAATCTATGGCTACACCTTC,CASSPSGTGEIYGYTF
TRBV5-1,-,TRBJ2-1,-,TGCGCCAGCGCGGAAAACAATGAGCAGTTCTTC,CASAENNEQFF
TRBV6-6,-,TRBJ2-7,-,TGTGCCAGCAGTTTCCTTGGGCCCGAGGAGCAGTACTTC,CASSFLGPEEQYF
TRBV19,-,TRBJ1-5,few,TGTGCCAGTAGTCGGGGAAATCAGCCCCAGCATTTT,CASSRGNQPQHF
TRBV7-3,-,TRBJ2-1,few,TGTGCCAGCAGCCCAAAGGGAGCGGACAGCCACAATGAGCAGTTCTTC,CASSPKGADSHNEQFF
TRBV15,TRBD1,TRBJ1-5,few,TGTGCCACCAGCTCTTCGACAGGGTATAGCAATCAGCCCCAGCATTTT,CATSSSTGYSNQPQHF
TRBV5-4,-,TRBJ2-4,-,TGTGCCAGCAGCGCGGACAGCCAAATAGCCAAAAACATTCAGTACTTC,CASSADSQIAKNIQYF
TRBV6-5,-,TRBJ2-7,-,TGTGCCAGCAGCTACGCCGGGCAGGGCTCCTACGAGCAGTACTTC,CASSYAGQGSYEQYF
TRBV7-9,-,TRBJ2-7,-,TGTGCCAGCAGCTTGGTGGGGCCCCGCTCCTACGAGCAGTACTTC,CASSLVGPRSYEQYF
TRBV7-2,-,TRBJ2-7,-,TGTGCCAGCAGCCCAAGGGGTTCCTACGAGCAGTACTTC,CASSPRGSYEQYF
TRBV4-1,-,TRBJ1-5,few,TGCGCCAGCAGCCAACCCGACAGAGATAATCAGCCCCAGCATTTT,CASSQPDRDNQPQHF
TRBV2,-,TRBJ1-2,-,TGTGCCAGCATGGGACTTAAGCCCTATGGCTACACCTTC,CASMGLKPYGYTF
TRBV2,TRBD1,TRBJ2-7,few,TGTGCCAGCAGTGAAGGCAGGGGGCCCTACGAGCAGTACTTC,CASSEGRGPYEQYF
TRBV9,TRBD2,TRBJ2-1,-,TGTGCCAGCAGCGTAGGTTGGGGGGAGGGCACCTACAATGAGCAGTTCTTC,CASSVGWGEGTYNEQFF
TRBV27,TRBD2,TRBJ2-1,few,TGTGCCAGCAGCCCGACTAGCAGCTACTACAATGAGCAGTTCTTC,CASSPTSSYYNEQFF
TRBV11-2,-,TRBJ2-7,few,TGTGCCAGCAGCTTGCGGGTTGCCGATGAGCAGTACTTC,CASSLRVADEQYF